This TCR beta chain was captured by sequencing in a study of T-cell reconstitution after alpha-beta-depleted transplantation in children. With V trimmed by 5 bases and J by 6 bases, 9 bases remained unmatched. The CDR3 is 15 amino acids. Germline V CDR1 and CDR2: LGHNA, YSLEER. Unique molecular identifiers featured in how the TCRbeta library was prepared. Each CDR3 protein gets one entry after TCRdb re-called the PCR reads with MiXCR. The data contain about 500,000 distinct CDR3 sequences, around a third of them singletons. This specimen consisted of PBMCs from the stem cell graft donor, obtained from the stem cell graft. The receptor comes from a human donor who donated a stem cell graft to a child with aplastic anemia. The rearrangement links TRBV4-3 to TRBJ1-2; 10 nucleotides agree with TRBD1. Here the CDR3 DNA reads TGCGCCAGCAGCGGTTGGGACAGGGGACATAATGGCTACACCTTC. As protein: CASSGWDRGHNGYTF.